Listed below are T cell receptor beta chains from one sample, sequenced in a study of T cell responses to AZD1222 COVID-19 vaccine. Profiling relied on immunoSEQ multiplex PCR, and the TCRdb table lists in-frame clones only, not all of them. The table has about 150,000 clones, 90% seen once; the top ten hold 1.5% to 2%. The specimen comprised peripheral blood, sampled on day 0 of AZD1222 vaccination. The receptors shown here come from an adult in good health. CDR3s include the opening cysteine and the closing phenylalanine or tryptophan. The D gene is left open where the match is weak. Only part of the rows carry a size: once, few, many, or a class if the clone is expanded.

CDR3 protein: CASSLVNGYGYTF
CDR3 DNA: TGTGCCAGCAGCTTAGTAAACGGATATGGCTACACCTTC
V gene: TRBV7-2
J gene: TRBJ1-2
clone size: -
D gene: -

CDR3 protein: CASSYVQSGGADTQYF
CDR3 DNA: TGTGCCAGCAGTTATGTCCAATCGGGAGGGGCAGATACGCAGTATTTT
V gene: TRBV6-2/TRBV6-3
J gene: TRBJ2-3
clone size: -
D gene: TRBD2

CDR3 protein: CASSPGLSQETQYF
CDR3 DNA: TGTGCCAGCAGTCCGGGACTAAGCCAAGAGACCCAGTACTTC
V gene: TRBV27
J gene: TRBJ2-5
clone size: -
D gene: TRBD2

CDR3 protein: CASRPFHHYGYTF
CDR3 DNA: TGTGCCAGCAGACCGTTCCATCACTATGGCTACACCTTC
V gene: TRBV6-5
J gene: TRBJ1-2
clone size: -
D gene: -

CDR3 protein: CASSLPGNQPQHF
CDR3 DNA: TGTGCCAGCAGCTTACCAGGCAATCAGCCCCAGCATTTT
V gene: TRBV7-2
J gene: TRBJ1-5
clone size: -
D gene: -

CDR3 protein: CASSFQGALETQYF
CDR3 DNA: TGTGCCAGCAGTTTTCAGGGAGCCCTAGAGACCCAGTACTTC
V gene: TRBV27
J gene: TRBJ2-5
clone size: -
D gene: -

CDR3 protein: CSASARASQETQYF
CDR3 DNA: TGCAGTGCTAGTGCCAGAGCATCCCAAGAGACCCAGTACTTC
V gene: TRBV20-1
J gene: TRBJ2-5
clone size: -
D gene: -

CDR3 protein: CSVEKVRGSGNTIYF
CDR3 DNA: TGCAGCGTTGAGAAGGTACGCGGGAGTGGAAACACCATATATTTT
V gene: TRBV29-1
J gene: TRBJ1-3
clone size: -
D gene: -

CDR3 protein: CSAPHSGTDYGYTF
CDR3 DNA: TGCAGCGCCCCACATTCCGGGACGGATTATGGCTACACCTTC
V gene: TRBV29-1
J gene: TRBJ1-2
clone size: -
D gene: -

CDR3 protein: CASSLAAGANYGYTF
CDR3 DNA: TGTGCCAGCAGCTTGGCCGCGGGCGCTAACTATGGCTACACCTTC
V gene: TRBV5-4
J gene: TRBJ1-2
clone size: -
D gene: -

CDR3 protein: CASSYGDRRSYEQYF
CDR3 DNA: TGTGCCAGCAGCTACGGGGACAGGAGGTCCTACGAGCAGTACTTC
V gene: TRBV7-3
J gene: TRBJ2-7
clone size: -
D gene: TRBD1

CDR3 protein: CASTPGGGFNIQYF
CDR3 DNA: TGTGCCAGCACCCCGGGGGGGGGCTTCAACATTCAGTACTTC
V gene: TRBV28
J gene: TRBJ2-4
clone size: -
D gene: TRBD2

CDR3 protein: CASSTTENYEQYF
CDR3 DNA: TGTGCCAGCAGTACGACAGAAAACTACGAGCAGTACTTC
V gene: TRBV28
J gene: TRBJ2-7
clone size: -
D gene: -

CDR3 protein: CASSYRSGRSNTQYF
CDR3 DNA: TGTGCCAGCAGTTATAGGAGCGGGAGGTCAAATACGCAGTATTTT
V gene: TRBV6-2/TRBV6-3
J gene: TRBJ2-3
clone size: -
D gene: TRBD2

CDR3 protein: CASRVTGTYNSPLHF
CDR3 DNA: TGTGCCAGCAGGGTGACAGGAACTTATAATTCACCCCTCCACTTT
V gene: TRBV27
J gene: TRBJ1-6
clone size: -
D gene: -

CDR3 protein: CATSDTGQGAGYGYTF
CDR3 DNA: TGTGCCACCAGTGACACCGGACAGGGGGCCGGCTATGGCTACACCTTC
V gene: TRBV24-1
J gene: TRBJ1-2
clone size: -
D gene: TRBD1

CDR3 protein: CASSLGQVSSGANVLTF
CDR3 DNA: TGTGCCAGCAGCTTGGGACAGGTCAGCTCTGGGGCCAACGTCCTGACTTTC
V gene: TRBV7-9
J gene: TRBJ2-6
clone size: -
D gene: TRBD1

CDR3 protein: CASSLVRGTPEQFF
CDR3 DNA: TGTGCCAGCAGTTTAGTCCGCGGGACCCCTGAGCAGTTCTTC
V gene: TRBV28
J gene: TRBJ2-1
clone size: -
D gene: -

CDR3 protein: CASSLAERSSYNEQFF
CDR3 DNA: TGTGCCAGCAGCTTAGCTGAGCGTAGCTCCTACAATGAGCAGTTCTTC
V gene: TRBV7-2
J gene: TRBJ2-1
clone size: -
D gene: -

CDR3 protein: CASSLESLSYEQYF
CDR3 DNA: TGTGCCAGCAGCCTAGAAAGCCTCTCCTACGAGCAGTACTTC
V gene: TRBV7-8
J gene: TRBJ2-7
clone size: -
D gene: -

CDR3 protein: CASSYSSYNSPLHF
CDR3 DNA: TGTGCCAGCAGTTACAGCTCCTATAATTCACCCCTCCACTTT
V gene: TRBV6-5
J gene: TRBJ1-6
clone size: -
D gene: -

CDR3 protein: CASSPGQGNQPQHF
CDR3 DNA: TGTGCCAGCTCCCCGGGACAGGGCAATCAGCCCCAGCATTTT
V gene: TRBV7-2
J gene: TRBJ1-5
clone size: -
D gene: TRBD1

CDR3 protein: CASSLVVLSSYNEQFF
CDR3 DNA: TGTGCCAGCAGCTTGGTAGTTTTGAGCTCCTACAATGAGCAGTTCTTC
V gene: TRBV5-8
J gene: TRBJ2-1
clone size: -
D gene: -

CDR3 protein: CASLRGYEQYF
CDR3 DNA: TGTGCCAGCCTAAGGGGCTACGAGCAGTACTTC
V gene: TRBV28
J gene: TRBJ2-7
clone size: -
D gene: -

CDR3 protein: CASSIVGTGGDTQYF
CDR3 DNA: TGTGCCAGTAGTATAGTCGGGACAGGAGGGGATACGCAGTATTTT
V gene: TRBV19
J gene: TRBJ2-3
clone size: -
D gene: TRBD1

CDR3 protein: CASSSSTANTEAFF
CDR3 DNA: -
V gene: TRBV28
J gene: TRBJ1-1
clone size: -
D gene: -

CDR3 protein: CASKESSYEQYF
CDR3 DNA: TGTGCCAGCAAGGAGAGCTCCTACGAGCAGTACTTC
V gene: TRBV2
J gene: TRBJ2-7
clone size: few
D gene: -

CDR3 protein: CASSYLGQGNQPQHF
CDR3 DNA: TGTGCCAGCAGTTACCTCGGACAGGGCAATCAGCCCCAGCATTTT
V gene: TRBV6-6
J gene: TRBJ1-5
clone size: -
D gene: TRBD1

CDR3 protein: CASSSWGSTDTQYF
CDR3 DNA: TGTGCCAGCAGCTCCTGGGGATCCACAGATACGCAGTATTTT
V gene: TRBV7-2
J gene: TRBJ2-3
clone size: -
D gene: -

CDR3 protein: CASSDRGLGETQYF
CDR3 DNA: TGTGCCAGCAGTGACAGGGGGTTGGGAGAGACCCAGTACTTC
V gene: TRBV2
J gene: TRBJ2-5
clone size: -
D gene: TRBD1

CDR3 protein: CSASQRHFDYGYTF
CDR3 DNA: TGCAGTGCTAGTCAACGACACTTTGACTATGGCTACACCTTC
V gene: TRBV20-1
J gene: TRBJ1-2
clone size: -
D gene: -

CDR3 protein: CASSLLGGGQYF
CDR3 DNA: TGTGCCAGCAGCTTATTAGGGGGCGGGCAGTACTTC
V gene: TRBV7-6
J gene: TRBJ2-7
clone size: -
D gene: TRBD1

CDR3 protein: CASSVGGGSTDTQYF
CDR3 DNA: TGTGCCAGCAGTGTAGGAGGGGGGAGCACAGATACGCAGTATTTT
V gene: TRBV28
J gene: TRBJ2-3
clone size: -
D gene: -